This T cell receptor (beta chain) was captured in a study of blood T cell repertoires in COVID-19. Study at large: Donors in the United States, Italy and Spain gave samples during acute or convalescent COVID-19.

Original processing notes: Estimates of nucleated cell counts were drawn from the amplification of reference gene primers. Assay used: immunoSEQ multiplex PCR; TCRdb lists only in-frame clones, some missing. V and J calls plus clone size are reproduced from that table; the DNA served to infer D and trimming. The top ten clones hold around 8.9% of a sample with 300,000 to 350,000 clones, 80% to 90% of them seen once. At least ten counts were recorded for this clone. The cohort comprised adults aged roughly 18 to 90 years residing in under 25 US areas. Sequencing was performed on PBMCs or T cells enriched from blood (not recorded which). This TCR was sampled from a woman between 18 and 29 years old who had recovered from COVID-19.

This chain's CDR3 is CASSLQGPSYEQYF. The DNA of the CDR3 is TGTGCCAGCAGTCTGCAGGGCCCCTCCTACGAGCAGTACTTC. The chain links TRBV2 to TRBJ2-7; D possibly corresponds to TRBD1 (5 bases). CDR3 length equals 14 residues. V was trimmed by 5 bases and J by 0 bases, leaving 11 bases between them. Germline V CDR1 and CDR2: SNHLY, FYNNEI.